The present T cell receptor beta chain was sequenced within a study of shared clonotypes between healthy human individuals. The overall study: The people who gave samples were a couple of women and a few men aged 18 to 49. Each donor had three CD4 naive, three CD4 memory, two CD8 naive and one CD8 memory plate. Study conclusions and caveats: Clonotypes shared by all four donors outscored non-shared clonotypes in generation probability.

Worth noting for this clone: What it recognizes is unknown.

Selected positively for CCR7 and CD45RO-negative, naive CD8 cells excluded terminally differentiated effector memory CD45RA+ cells. Only Caucasian adults living in Nashville, Tennessee served as donors. Clones were sequenced by immunoSEQ multiplex PCR, and TCRdb holds only the in-frame ones, with some missing. The sample holds about 2,200,000 clones, just over 90% seen once. The V gene lost 5 bases and the J gene lost 7 bases, with 11 bases spanning the gap. CDR1 is SQVTM and CDR2 is ANQGSEA in the germline V gene. This CDR3 spans 11 amino acids. The sequence derives from a man in his late teens or twenties in good health. Some clones in this sample may be carry-over from other donors' samples. The chain carries TRBV29-1 and TRBJ1-1; a weak D match, TRBD1 (5 bases). What was sequenced was naive CD8+ T cells from PBMCs. The CDR3 here is CSVPPGGEAFF. The CDR3 nucleotides read TGCAGCGTTCCTCCTGGGGGTGAAGCTTTCTTT.